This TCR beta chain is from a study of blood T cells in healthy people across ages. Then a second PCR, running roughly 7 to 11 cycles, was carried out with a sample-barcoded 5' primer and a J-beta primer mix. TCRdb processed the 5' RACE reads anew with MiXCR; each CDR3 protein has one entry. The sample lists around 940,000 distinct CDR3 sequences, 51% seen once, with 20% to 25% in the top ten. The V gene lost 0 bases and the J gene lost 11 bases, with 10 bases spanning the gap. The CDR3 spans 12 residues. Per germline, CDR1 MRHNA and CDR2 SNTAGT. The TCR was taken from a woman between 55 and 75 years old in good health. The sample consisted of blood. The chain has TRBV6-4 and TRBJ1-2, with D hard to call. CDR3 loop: CASSDSRGPYTF. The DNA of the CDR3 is TGTGCCAGCAGTGACTCGAGAGGACCTTACACCTTC.